These 18 T cell receptor beta chains were sequenced from one sample in a study of T cells in Graves' hyperthyroidism and ophthalmopathy. Amplification of TCR beta CDR3 regions used RNA as the template. First-round RT-PCR with HTBI primers amplified the TCR CDR3 region. From the multiplex PCR reads, TCRdb called clonotypes with MiXCR, one entry per CDR3 protein. The profile covers 550,000 to 700,000 distinct CDR3 sequences, with approximately 14% appearing a single time and approximately 4.2% taken by the ten largest. Sequenced input: blood. These receptor sequences come from a woman in her forties with Graves' ophthalmopathy.

This clonotype has a count of ten or more. The chain employs TRBV20-1 and TRBJ1-2; D ambiguous. The germline V and J ends were trimmed by 0 bases and 1 base, with 6 bases remaining between them. CDR3 length: 13 amino acids. Germline loops: CDR1 DFQATT, CDR2 SNEGSKA (reference sequence). This chain's CDR3 is CSARDPFNYGYTF. DNA of the CDR3: TGCAGTGCTAGAGATCCGTTTAACTATGGCTACACCTTC.

About this clonotype itself: A read error is possible here, since a much larger clone lies one base away. The chain combines TRBV20-1 with TRBJ2-2, with D perhaps matching TRBD1 (6 bases). Trimming left V 0 bases short and J 6 bases short, with 14 bases between. In germline, CDR1 is DFQATT, CDR2 SNEGSKA (reference sequence). The CDR3 extends over 15 amino acids. CDR3 nucleotide sequence: TGCAGTGCTAGAGATACGGGGACATACGCCGGGGAGCTGTTTTTT. It codes for CSARDTGTYAGELFF.

At least ten counts were recorded for this clonotype. The CDR3 protein is CSVEARGRTQYF. CDR3 sequence (DNA): TGCAGCGTTGAGGCCAGAGGGAGGACCCAGTACTTC. J is TRBJ2-5 and V is TRBV29-1; possible D gene TRBD2, 5 bases. V lost 3 bases and J 7 bases, leaving 12 bases between the germline ends. Germline V gene data show CDR1 as SQVTM and CDR2 as ANQGSEA. This CDR3 region has 12 residues.

The V gene is TRBV19, the J gene TRBJ2-7; 13 nucleotides line up with TRBD2. CDR1 and CDR2 (germline): LNHDA, SQIVND (reference sequence). CDR3 length: 15 amino acids. V gave up 7 bases and J gave up 3 bases; unmatched junction bases: 6. In DNA, the CDR3 is TGTGCCAGTACCAAAGGACTAGCGGGAGACTACGAGCAGTACTTC. This sequence encodes CASTKGLAGDYEQYF.

This clonotype showed up just a few times. The chain is built from TRBV5-1 and TRBJ1-2, with D uncertain. The length of the CDR3 is 14 residues. The germline CDR1 and CDR2 sequences are SGHRS and YFSETQ. Trimming stripped 0 bases from V and 0 bases from J, with 6 bases between. CDR3 sequence: CASSLDSPNYGYTF. The CDR3 coding sequence is TGCGCCAGCAGCTTGGATTCACCTAACTATGGCTACACCTTC.

The sample holds a few counts of this clonotype. The V and J genes are TRBV29-1 and TRBJ2-7; D is perhaps TRBD2 (5 bases). The CDR3 sequence is 11 residues long. Per the germline V gene, CDR1 is SQVTM and CDR2 is ANQGSEA. The CDR3 sequence: CAIPGSYEQYF. In DNA, the CDR3 is TGCGCGATCCCGGGATCTTACGAGCAGTACTTC.

This clonotype was counted ten times or more. The V call is TRBV19, the J call TRBJ1-1, with unresolved D. V gave up 1 base and J gave up 3 bases, with 12 bases separating them. Germline CDR1 LNHDA, CDR2 SQIVND (reference sequence). The length of the CDR3 is 15 residues. CDR3 DNA sequence: TGTGCCAGTAGTATAGGACCCGCAAGGGACACTGAAGCTTTCTTT. Its protein product is CASSIGPARDTEAFF.

At least ten counts were recorded for this clonotype. J is TRBJ1-1 and V is TRBV29-1; possibly TRBD1 for D (6 bases). The germline CDR1 and CDR2 sequences are SQVTM and ANQGSEA. The CDR3 runs 13 residues. V lost 2 bases, J lost 8 bases, and 15 bases lay in between. CDR3: CSVEKTGAKEAFF. The CDR3 nucleotides read TGCAGCGTTGAAAAGACAGGAGCCAAAGAAGCTTTCTTT.

The gene calls are TRBV6-1 and TRBJ1-2; the match to TRBD1 covers 9 bases. After removal of 3 bases from V and 8 bases from J, the junction contained 13 bases not matched to a gene. The CDR3 sequence is 16 residues long. CDR1 MNHNS and CDR2 SASEGT come from the germline V gene. CDR3 residues: CASSDPGQGRGEGYTF. The CDR3 region has the DNA TGTGCCAGCAGTGATCCGGGACAGGGTCGAGGGGAGGGCTACACCTTC.

This clonotype has ten or more counts. The chain carries TRBV6-2 or TRBV6-3 and TRBJ1-5, with D perhaps TRBD1 (5 bases). The CDR3 extends over 15 amino acids. V was pared by 6 bases and J by 5 bases, with 17 bases between. Germline V gives CDR1 MNHEY, CDR2 SVGEGT. Written as DNA, the CDR3 is TGTGCCAGCAGCGACAGACAGAGAAGGGATCAGCCCCAGCATTTT. Amino acid sequence: CASSDRQRRDQPQHF.

A word on this clonotype: A much bigger clone sits one base away, suggesting this may be a read error. The chain couples TRBV6-2 or TRBV6-3 to TRBJ2-5, with 11 bases matching TRBD2. V shed 6 bases, J shed 5 bases, and the junction held 8 bases outside the gene matches. This CDR3 spans 15 amino acids. Germline V gene lookup returns CDR1 MNHEY and CDR2 SVGEGT. Written as DNA, the CDR3 is TGTGCCAGCAGCTCAACTAGCGGGAGTAGCGAGACCCAGTACTTC. Translation: CASSSTSGSSETQYF.

The table lists this clonotype with a few counts. The V and J genes are TRBV20-1 and TRBJ2-7; D gene ambiguous. This CDR3 comprises 11 residues. Germline CDR1 and CDR2: DFQATT and SNEGSKA (reference sequence). CDR3 sequence reads: CCVENSYEQYF. The CDR3, as DNA: TGCTGTGTGGAGAACTCCTACGAGCAGTACTTC.

This clonotype was seen repeatedly, ten times or more. The J gene is TRBJ1-2, the V gene TRBV20-1; D is undetermined. Germline V gives CDR1 DFQATT, CDR2 SNEGSKA (reference sequence). There are 13 residues in the CDR3. V lost 0 bases and J lost 4, with 9 bases in between. CDR3: CSARENSVYGYTF. DNA for the CDR3: TGCAGTGCTAGAGAGAACAGCGTCTATGGCTACACCTTC.

In its sample, this clonotype was seen many times. The gene calls are TRBV11-2 and TRBJ2-7; no definite D call. V dropped 2 bases and J dropped 4 bases, with 6 bases sitting between them. The CDR3 runs 12 residues. Germline V lookup: CDR1 SGHAT, CDR2 FQNNGV. In DNA, the CDR3 is TGTGCCAGCAGCTTAACACAGTACGAGCAGTACTTC. Translation: CASSLTQYEQYF.

This clonotype was seen only a few times. The chain has TRBV4-2 and TRBJ1-1; D may be TRBD1 (5 bases). The V gene's germline CDR1 is LGHNA and CDR2 YNFKEQ. The CDR3 extends over 18 amino acids. The germline V and J ends were trimmed by 0 bases and 1 base, with 18 bases remaining between them. CDR3: CASSQESIVDSANTEAFF. CDR3 DNA sequence: TGTGCCAGCAGCCAAGAGTCCATTGTTGACAGCGCGAACACTGAAGCTTTCTTT.

This clonotype has a handful of counts. This chain uses TRBV28 with TRBJ1-2, with D possibly TRBD1 on 5 matching bases. The ends were cut back, 7 bases at V and 8 bases at J, with 14 bases in the middle. This CDR3 region has 12 residues. CDR1 MDHEN and CDR2 SYDVKM come from the germline V gene. CDR3 coding DNA: TGTGCCAGCACCACGGGGGGAGTCGGCTACACCTTC. Translating gives CASTTGGVGYTF.

CDR3 nucleotide sequence: TGTGCCAGCAGCTTAGAAATAAGTAGAGAGACCCAGTACTTC. Its translation: CASSLEISRETQYF. The rearrangement uses TRBV7-8 and TRBJ2-5, with D unresolved. The V gene lost 1 base and the J gene lost 4 bases, with 10 bases spanning the gap. CDR1 SGHVS and CDR2 FQNEAQ come from the germline V gene. This CDR3 contains 14 residues.

This clonotype occurred many times. The chain combines TRBV28 with TRBJ2-7, with D possibly matching TRBD2 (6 bases). This CDR3 has 14 amino acids. Per the germline V gene, CDR1 is MDHEN and CDR2 is SYDVKM. Between the trimmed V and J ends, which lost 5 bases and 2 bases, there was a span of 13 bases. CDR3 sequence reads: CASSLSGGAYEQYF. DNA of the CDR3: TGTGCCAGCAGTCTAAGCGGAGGGGCCTACGAGCAGTACTTC.